One and the same sample provided the 15 T cell receptor beta chains below, sequenced in a study of memory CD4+ T cells and cytomegalovirus serostatus. Clones were read by immunoSEQ multiplex PCR, and TCRdb kept only the in-frame ones, dropping some. The sample shows 40,000 to 55,000 clones, 78% of them seen only once. Single viable CD3+CD4+CD8-CD45RO+ cells were sorted as the memory CD4+ T cells. Sequencing was done on a sample of memory CD4+ T cells from blood. These receptors were collected from an adult in good health and CMV-seronegative.

The chain is built from TRBV7-6 and TRBJ2-2; TRBD1 agrees at 8 bases. Germline values: CDR1 SGHVS, CDR2 FNYEAQ. The trim removed 5 bases at V and 0 bases at J, leaving 5 bases unmatched. The length of the CDR3 is 16 residues. CDR3: CASSHPGQANTGELFF. The CDR3 bases are TGTGCCAGCAGCCATCCGGGACAGGCGAACACCGGGGAGCTGTTTTTT.

This sequence joins TRBV5-4 and TRBJ2-5; 10 bases match TRBD1. CDR1 is SGHNT, CDR2 YYREEE, per germline (reference sequence). Trimming took 4 bases from V and 5 from J; bases not matched to a gene: 8. This CDR3 contains 15 residues. The CDR3: CASSPTGGAGETQYF. The DNA for the CDR3 is TGTGCCAGCAGCCCGACAGGGGGCGCGGGCGAGACCCAGTACTTC.

This clone occurred once. The chain employs TRBV30 and TRBJ2-3, with D unclear. The V gene lost 0 bases and the J gene lost 2 bases, with 6 bases spanning the gap. Germline V gene data show CDR1 as GTSNPN and CDR2 as SVGIG (reference sequence). The CDR3 totals 13 residues. This CDR3 is CAWSVDPTDTQYF. CDR3 nucleotide sequence: TGTGCCTGGAGTGTAGACCCCACAGATACGCAGTATTTT.

V usage is TRBV30 and J usage is TRBJ2-4; D is possibly TRBD2 (5 bases). CDR1 is GTSNPN, CDR2 SVGIG, per germline (reference sequence). The length of the CDR3 is 15 residues. Trimming cost V 2 bases and J 4 bases, with 15 bases left between them. The chain's CDR3 is CAWSRTYEAKNIQYF. In DNA, the CDR3 is TGTGCCTGGAGTAGGACTTACGAGGCTAAAAACATTCAGTACTTC.

The rearrangement links TRBV7-5 to TRBJ2-7; the D call TRBD2 from the table was never checked on the DNA. TRBV7-5 is shown as a pseudogene. This CDR3 contains 14 residues. CDR3 sequence (DNA): TGTGCCAGAAATCCCGGCGGGAGTAGCGACGAGCAGTACTTC. This gives the protein CARNPGGSSDEQYF.

The chain couples TRBV5-1 to TRBJ1-1, with D perhaps matching TRBD1 (5 bases). The CDR3 is made up of 15 amino acids. V was cut by 4 bases and J by 5 bases, with 18 bases left in between. The germline V gene has CDR1 SGHRS and CDR2 YFSETQ. The CDR3 sequence: CASSPGTGLYTEAFF. The CDR3 coding sequence is TGCGCCAGCAGCCCCGGGACGGGACTCTATACTGAAGCTTTCTTT.

This chain connects TRBV4-1 to TRBJ1-3, with D tentatively TRBD1 (6 bases). Germline V lookup: CDR1 MGHRA, CDR2 YSYEKL. The CDR3 length is 16 residues. The V gene lost 0 bases and the J gene lost 2 bases, with 11 bases spanning the gap. CDR3 bases: TGCGCCAGCAGCCAAGATGGCAGGGGACCTGGAAACACCATATATTTT. Translating gives CASSQDGRGPGNTIYF.

This clone is a singleton in its sample. The chain recombines TRBV30 with TRBJ2-7; D gene unclear. V was clipped by 2 bases and J by 5 bases, with 10 bases between them. Germline V CDR1 and CDR2: GTSNPN, SVGIG (reference sequence). This CDR3 spans 12 amino acids. The CDR3 DNA reads as TGTGCCTGGAGTTGGAGCAAGGACGAGCAGTACTTC. It is translated as CAWSWSKDEQYF. The variable domain in full, with the rest retrieved from reference TRBV30 and TRBJ2-7, is SQTIHQWPATLVQPVGSPLSLECTVEGTSNPNLYWYRQAAGRGLQLLFYSVGIGQISSEVPQNLSASRPQDRQFILSSKKLLLSDSGFYLCAWSWSKDEQYFGPGTRLTVT.

This chain links TRBV27 with TRBJ2-5; a weak D match, TRBD1 (6 bases). The V and J ends lost 10 bases and 3 bases respectively, with 15 bases between them. The length of the CDR3 is 13 residues. Germline V gives CDR1 MNHEY, CDR2 SMNVEV (reference sequence). The CDR3 sequence is CAIRPQGKETQYF. The CDR3 coding sequence is TGTGCCATACGCCCGCAGGGGAAAGAGACCCAGTACTTC.

This rearrangement joins TRBV27 to TRBJ2-7; 9 bases map to TRBD2. The CDR3 is 15 amino acids. Germline CDR1 MNHEY, CDR2 SMNVEV (reference sequence). V gave up 2 bases and J gave up 3 bases; unmatched junction bases: 5. The CDR3 spells CASSLVTSGLYEQYF. The DNA for the CDR3 is TGTGCCAGCAGTTTAGTGACTAGCGGACTCTACGAGCAGTACTTC.

V usage is TRBV7-9 and J usage is TRBJ2-1; 7 positions match TRBD2. This CDR3 contains 14 residues. Germline V gives CDR1 SEHNR, CDR2 FQNEAQ (reference sequence). Trimming took 6 bases from V and 9 from J; bases not matched to a gene: 11. The DNA of the CDR3 is TGTGCCAGCAGAGCTAGCGGACCCTTTGGTGAGCAGTTCTTC. As protein: CASRASGPFGEQFF.

The V call is TRBV18, the J call TRBJ1-1, with D perhaps TRBD1 (6 bases). CDR1 and CDR2 from the germline V gene are KGHSH and LQKENI. Trimming took 3 bases from V and 4 from J, leaving 15 bases between them. The CDR3 totals 15 residues. The CDR3 reads CASSPDPGGATEAFF. CDR3 nucleotides: TGTGCCAGCTCACCCGACCCGGGGGGGGCCACTGAAGCTTTCTTT. The full variable domain, completed using reference TRBV18 and TRBJ1-1, is NAGVMQNPRHLVRRRGQEARLRCSPMKGHSHVYWYRQLPEEGLKFMVYLQKENIIDESGMPKERFSAEFPKEGPSILRIQQVVRGDSAAYFCASSPDPGGATEAFFGQGTRLTVV.

The chain recombines TRBV2 with TRBJ1-4; 9 nucleotides match TRBD1. With V trimmed by 2 bases and J by 7 bases, 14 bases remained unmatched. The CDR3 is 18 residues long. Germline V gene sequence: CDR1 SNHLY, CDR2 FYNNEI. The CDR3, as DNA: TGTGCCAGCAGTGAACCCCGGCGCGTAACAGGGGGCTTTGAAAAACTGTTTTTT. It yields the protein CASSEPRRVTGGFEKLFF. The entire variable domain, with the rest obtained from reference TRBV2 and TRBJ1-4, is as follows: EPEVTQTPSHQVTQMGQEVILRCVPISNHLYFYWYRQILGQKVEFLVSFYNNEISEKSEIFDDQFSVERPDGSNFTLKIRSTKLEDSAMYFCASSEPRRVTGGFEKLFFGSGTQLSVL.

This clone was seen a handful of times. The rearrangement joins TRBV14 to TRBJ1-5, with D uncertain. V was shortened by 2 bases and J by 5 bases, with 7 bases between the two germline ends. This CDR3 contains 13 residues. CDR1 is SGHDN, CDR2 FVKESK, per germline. The CDR3 sequence is CASSQYGDQPQHF. The CDR3 bases are TGTGCCAGCAGCCAATACGGCGATCAGCCCCAGCATTTT.

V and J are TRBV7-9 and TRBJ2-5; no clear D gene. The V gene's germline CDR1 is SEHNR and CDR2 FQNEAQ (reference sequence). The CDR3 contains 15 residues. V was trimmed by 1 base and J by 2 bases, leaving 11 bases between them. The CDR3, as DNA: TGTGCCAGCAGCTTAGAGCTCCGGATGCAAGAGACCCAGTACTTC. This codes for CASSLELRMQETQYF. The complete variable domain, with remaining parts taken from reference TRBV7-9 and TRBJ2-5, reads DTGVSQNPRHKITKRGQNVTFRCDPISEHNRLYWYRQTLGQGPEFLTYFQNEAQLEKSRLLSDRFSAERPKGSFSTLEIQRTEQGDSAMYLCASSLELRMQETQYFGPGTRLLVL.